A selection of T cell receptor beta chains follows, all from one sample in a study of blood T cell repertoires in COVID-19. Clones were sequenced by immunoSEQ multiplex PCR, and TCRdb holds only the in-frame ones, with some missing. The table includes 140,000 to 150,000 clones, roughly four fifths detected once. The sample taken for sequencing was peripheral blood. These receptors were collected from a human donor with acute or convalescent COVID-19. The donor label of this sample is uncertain. Each CDR3 is given with its conserved first and last residue. The order of the fields is CDR3 protein, V gene.

CDR3 protein: CASRAGTERSPLHF
V gene: TRBV13

CDR3 protein: CASSRERYTGELFF
V gene: TRBV3-1/TRBV3-2

CDR3 protein: CASSPRTATGYGYTF
V gene: TRBV11-2

CDR3 protein: CASRTRTLEAFF
V gene: TRBV2

CDR3 protein: CASSIAGYRQPQHF
V gene: TRBV19

CDR3 protein: CASSRDYYEQYF
V gene: TRBV5-1

CDR3 protein: CASSESIRAGNYGYTF
V gene: TRBV10-2

CDR3 protein: CASSLALAKEETQYF
V gene: TRBV19

CDR3 protein: CASSLLGRNTGELFF
V gene: TRBV7-3

CDR3 protein: CASSSYRGRETQYF
V gene: TRBV25-1

CDR3 protein: CASSFQLGLGGYTF
V gene: TRBV5-6

CDR3 protein: CASNRRGQRAGELFF
V gene: TRBV2

CDR3 protein: CASSPGPREQYF
V gene: TRBV6-5

CDR3 protein: CASSYSRQGSDQPQHF
V gene: TRBV6-2/TRBV6-3

CDR3 protein: CASSLPQGHEQYF
V gene: TRBV5-1

CDR3 protein: CASSFLQARGYEQYF
V gene: TRBV6-5

CDR3 protein: CASSNYQGSGYTF
V gene: TRBV19

CDR3 protein: CASSLPRGQSYGYTF
V gene: TRBV5-8

CDR3 protein: CASSADRASDEKLFF
V gene: TRBV19

CDR3 protein: CASSYRPAGNNSPLHF
V gene: TRBV6-5

CDR3 protein: CASSILSTAHNQPQHF
V gene: TRBV18

CDR3 protein: CASSPRWSGANVLTF
V gene: TRBV5-4

CDR3 protein: CASSLARDHGELFF
V gene: TRBV7-7

CDR3 protein: CASSLTRSGNTIYF
V gene: TRBV11-2

CDR3 protein: CASSPRRGRSGKLFF
V gene: TRBV27

CDR3 protein: CASSPTGRNTIYF
V gene: TRBV14

CDR3 protein: CASRQTGTGGKNEQFF
V gene: TRBV14

CDR3 protein: CASSLAGITDTQYF
V gene: TRBV5-1

CDR3 protein: CASSMNLEGGGGYTF
V gene: TRBV19

CDR3 protein: CASSPSAGGIETQYF
V gene: TRBV3-1/TRBV3-2

CDR3 protein: CASSPLKLQDFTF
V gene: TRBV11-2

CDR3 protein: CASSEFLTGSQETQYF
V gene: TRBV25-1

CDR3 protein: CASGSARGYGYTF
V gene: TRBV2

CDR3 protein: CAWNYRLPGAEAFF
V gene: TRBV30

CDR3 protein: CASNGQVGQPQHF
V gene: TRBV19

CDR3 protein: CASIRGISTDTQYF
V gene: TRBV6-5

CDR3 protein: CASSPDRDRGPEAFF
V gene: TRBV7-9

CDR3 protein: CASNRYSVRYGYTF
V gene: TRBV21-1

CDR3 protein: CASSSDRGRSYGYTF
V gene: TRBV4-3

CDR3 protein: CASSPRESTDTQYF
V gene: TRBV5-1

CDR3 protein: CASSMAPNTEAFF
V gene: TRBV19

CDR3 protein: CASTIRDRGSYEQYF
V gene: TRBV6-1

CDR3 protein: CATSTQQWAYAFF
V gene: TRBV15

CDR3 protein: CASTDEGDRGRGNYGYTF
V gene: TRBV19

CDR3 protein: CASSLNPGDGYTF
V gene: TRBV5-1

CDR3 protein: CASSTSGGLYEQYF
V gene: TRBV7-9

CDR3 protein: CASSPRDFALVASTTDTQYF
V gene: TRBV5-1

CDR3 protein: CASSSSTGTYNEQFF
V gene: TRBV7-2

CDR3 protein: CASSQDQGGERGEAFF
V gene: TRBV4-1